This TCR beta chain stems from a study of Graves' ophthalmopathy and Graves' hyperthyroidism. The trim removed 10 bases at V and 4 bases at J, leaving 7 bases unmatched. There are 13 residues in the CDR3. Looked up from germline, CDR1 is MNHNS and CDR2 is SASEGT. RNA transcripts provided the template for amplifying TCR beta CDR3 regions. HTBI-primed first-round RT-PCR preceded second-round multiplex PCR. Each CDR3 protein is one row after TCRdb ran MiXCR on the multiplex PCR reads. The repertoire holds 170,000 or so distinct CDR3 sequences, over 35% seen once, with roughly 5.2% in the top ten. This receptor was taken from a woman aged 40-49 years with Graves' ophthalmopathy. This rearrangement joins TRBV6-1 to TRBJ1-1; TRBD1 agrees at 9 bases. Sample: peripheral blood. In DNA, the CDR3 is TGTGCCACGCACCGGGACAGGGCCACTGAAGCTTTCTTT. Translated, it gives CATHRDRATEAFF.